This is a list of T cell receptor beta chains from one sample in a study of T-cell memory formation after mild COVID-19. TCRdb recomputed calls from the 5' RACE reads with MiXCR, one row per CDR3 protein. The sample consists of about 270,000 distinct CDR3 sequences, roughly 15% of them appearing once. Sequenced: PBMCs or a T cell subset sorted from them (not recorded which). All receptors derive from a man between 18 and 35 years old who had mild COVID-19 (a few samples of this study predate the infection). Cell type and time point are not known. The CDR3 runs from the conserved cysteine through the conserved F or W. D genes are given only for firm matches. Only some rows state a clone size, as once, few, many or a class for expanded clones.

j_call | clone_size | v_call | d_call | cdr3_nt | cdr3_aa
TRBJ1-5 | NA | TRBV6-2/TRBV6-3 | NA | TGTGCCAGCGGGGCAGGTAAGCAGCCCCAGCATTTT | CASGAGKQPQHF
TRBJ2-5 | few | TRBV2 | NA | TGTGCCAGCAGTGAAGCAAGACTAGGGCAAGAGACCCAGTACTTC | CASSEARLGQETQYF
TRBJ2-3 | few | TRBV6-5 | TRBD2 | TGTGCCAGCAGTTACAAGCGGGGGGACACAGATACGCAGTATTTT | CASSYKRGDTDTQYF
TRBJ1-1 | NA | TRBV29-1 | NA | TGCAGCGTCCCGGAGGCAGGGGAAGCTTTCTTT | CSVPEAGEAFF
TRBJ1-2 | few | TRBV5-1 | TRBD1 | TGCGCCAGCAGCTTGGCGCGGGACAGGGTACCCGACTATGGCTACACCTTC | CASSLARDRVPDYGYTF
TRBJ1-3 | few | TRBV7-2 | NA | TGTGCCAGCAGCTTAGAACAGGACGGAAACACCATATATTTT | CASSLEQDGNTIYF
TRBJ1-2 | few | TRBV11-2 | TRBD1 | TGTGCCAGCAGCACAGGGGCAGCTAACTATGGCTACACCTTC | CASSTGAANYGYTF
TRBJ1-2 | few | TRBV5-1 | TRBD1 | TGCGCCAGCAGCTTGGCCCAATACGAACAGGGGCAACCTCCCTATGGCTACACCTTC | CASSLAQYEQGQPPYGYTF
TRBJ2-1 | many | TRBV6-2/TRBV6-3 | TRBD2 | TGTGCCAGCAGTCCTCTAGCGGGGGAGTACAATGAGCAGTTCTTC | CASSPLAGEYNEQFF
TRBJ1-2 | NA | TRBV27 | NA | TGTGCCAGCAGTTCCTACATCAGGGCTGGCTACACCTTC | CASSSYIRAGYTF
TRBJ1-5 | many | TRBV10-1 | NA | TGCGCCAGCAGTCCCGGGGGAAGCAATCAGCCCCAGCATTTT | CASSPGGSNQPQHF
TRBJ2-3 | few | TRBV18 | TRBD1 | TGTGCCAGCTCACCTAGAGTGATTACAGGGGATCAAGATACGCAGTATTTT | CASSPRVITGDQDTQYF
TRBJ2-2 | few | TRBV6-2/TRBV6-3 | NA | TGTGCCAGCAGTTACGGACCGTACTCGGATTTTACGAGGGAGCTGTTTTTT | CASSYGPYSDFTRELFF
TRBJ1-1 | NA | TRBV28 | TRBD1 | TGTGCCAGCAGACGACGGGACAGGGCGTGGACTGAAGCTTTCTTT | CASRRRDRAWTEAFF
TRBJ2-3 | few | TRBV6-2/TRBV6-3 | NA | TGTGCCAGCAGACAGACTAGCACAGATACGCAGTATTTT | CASRQTSTDTQYF
TRBJ2-3 | few | TRBV25-1 | TRBD2 | TGTGCCAGCAGGGGACTAGCGGGGGGAAGGTCGGGAGATACGCAGTATTTT | CASRGLAGGRSGDTQYF
TRBJ2-1 | NA | TRBV4-3 | NA | TGCGCCAGCAGCCAAGACGACGGGGACTACAATGAGCAGTTCTTC | CASSQDDGDYNEQFF
TRBJ2-1 | few | TRBV7-8 | NA | TGTGCCAGCAGCTTAGTCTTGGGCAGGTACAATGAGCAGTTCTTC | CASSLVLGRYNEQFF
TRBJ1-1 | NA | TRBV7-6 | TRBD1 | TGTGCCAGCAGCCCCCGGGACAGGGGGACGGGGAACACTGAAGCTTTCTTT | CASSPRDRGTGNTEAFF
TRBJ1-5 | few | TRBV7-9 | NA | TGTGCCAGCAGCTTAGGGGGGGCAAGTGGTTATAGCAATCAGCCCCAGCATTTT | CASSLGGASGYSNQPQHF
TRBJ1-5 | few | TRBV6-5 | NA | TGTGCCAGCAGTTTCACCCACGGGGGAAATCAGCCCCAGCATTTT | CASSFTHGGNQPQHF
TRBJ1-1 | many | TRBV5-4 | NA | TGTGCCAGCAGCTTGGAGGTGTGGGAGAACACTGAAGCTTTCTTT | CASSLEVWENTEAFF
TRBJ2-5 | NA | TRBV6-5 | NA | TGTGCCAGCAGTTACTCGGGGACCCTAGAGACCCAGTACTTC | CASSYSGTLETQYF
TRBJ2-3 | NA | TRBV11-2 | NA | TGTGCCAGCAGCAGAGGCCCCCCTAGCACAGATACGCAGTATTTT | CASSRGPPSTDTQYF
TRBJ2-1 | NA | TRBV5-5 | TRBD1 | TGTGCCAGCAGCCCATACAGGGGATTGAATGAGCAGTTCTTC | CASSPYRGLNEQFF
TRBJ2-3 | many | TRBV7-9 | NA | TGTGCCAGCAACCCCGGGGACGGGGGCCGGGCAGATACGCAGTATTTT | CASNPGDGGRADTQYF
TRBJ2-1 | NA | TRBV24-1 | NA | TGTGCCACCAGTGACCCGAGGGGGGGCATATACAATGAGCAGTTCTTC | CATSDPRGGIYNEQFF
TRBJ1-4 | few | TRBV4-2 | NA | TGTGCCAGCAGCCAAGGGGGAAAAGAAAAACTGTTTTTT | CASSQGGKEKLFF
TRBJ2-5 | NA | TRBV28 | NA | TGTGCCAGCAGTTTAGGAGTCAGGGGAGAAGAGACCCAGTACTTC | CASSLGVRGEETQYF
TRBJ2-3 | NA | TRBV5-5 | NA | TGTGCCAGCAGCTTCGAGGACTGGAGCACAGATACGCAGTATTTT | CASSFEDWSTDTQYF
TRBJ1-4 | NA | TRBV5-4 | NA | TGTGCCAGCAGCCCGGTTGGGGACGAAAAACTGTTTTTT | CASSPVGDEKLFF
TRBJ2-1 | NA | TRBV5-1 | TRBD2 | TGCGCCAGCAGCTTGGGTCGAGAAGCGGGGGGGCCGGATGAGCAGTTCTTC | CASSLGREAGGPDEQFF
TRBJ1-5 | NA | TRBV2 | NA | TGTGCCAGCCGGGACGGCTATAGCAATCAGCCCCAGCATTTT | CASRDGYSNQPQHF
TRBJ2-2 | NA | TRBV4-2 | NA | TGTGCCAGCAGCCAAGAAGTCCAGGGCCTCCTCACCGGGGAGCTGTTTTTT | CASSQEVQGLLTGELFF
TRBJ2-1 | NA | TRBV6-2/TRBV6-3 | NA | TGTGCCATCAGACAGGACTACAATGAGCAGTTCTTC | CAIRQDYNEQFF
TRBJ2-7 | few | TRBV5-4 | TRBD1 | TGTGCCAGCAGCTTGGGCGGACAGGACTACGAGCAGTACTTC | CASSLGGQDYEQYF